This T cell receptor (beta chain) was obtained from a study of Graves' ophthalmopathy and Graves' hyperthyroidism. Trimming cost V 5 bases and J 3 bases, with 7 bases left between them. Germline-derived CDR1 and CDR2 are MNHEY and SMNVEV (reference sequence). CDR3 length: 13 amino acids. Amplification of the TCR beta CDR3 regions used RNA transcripts (as template). HTBI-primed first-round RT-PCR preceded second-round multiplex PCR. TCRdb reprocessed the multiplex PCR reads with MiXCR, giving one entry per CDR3 protein. The sample yields 650,000 to 800,000 distinct CDR3 sequences, about 38% seen once. Ineligible for inclusion were patients with other autoimmune diseases, uncontrolled infections, pregnancy or lactation. Study observations and caveats: A classifier, a 13-signature model, separated ophthalmopathy from stable hyperthyroidism with 85% to 90% sensitivity and about 81% specificity.

There are many counts of this clonotype. No antigen is known for it. The chain has TRBV27 and TRBJ2-2; TRBD1 is a possible D gene (5 bases). The source is an adult man with Graves' ophthalmopathy. The specimen sequenced was peripheral blood. CDR3: CASSKGHTGELFF. CDR3 in DNA: TGTGCCAGCAGTAAGGGGCACACCGGGGAGCTGTTTTTT.